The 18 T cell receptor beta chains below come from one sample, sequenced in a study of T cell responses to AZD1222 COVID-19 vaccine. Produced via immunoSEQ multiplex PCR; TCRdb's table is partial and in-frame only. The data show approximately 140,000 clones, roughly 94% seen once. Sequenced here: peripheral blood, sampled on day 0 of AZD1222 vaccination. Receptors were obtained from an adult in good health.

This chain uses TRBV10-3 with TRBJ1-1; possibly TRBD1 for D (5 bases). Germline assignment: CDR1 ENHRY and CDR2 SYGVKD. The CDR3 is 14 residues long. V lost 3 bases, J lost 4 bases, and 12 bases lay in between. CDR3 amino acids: CAISDYSGGTEAFF. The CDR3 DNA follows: TGTGCCATCAGTGATTATAGTGGGGGCACTGAAGCTTTCTTT.

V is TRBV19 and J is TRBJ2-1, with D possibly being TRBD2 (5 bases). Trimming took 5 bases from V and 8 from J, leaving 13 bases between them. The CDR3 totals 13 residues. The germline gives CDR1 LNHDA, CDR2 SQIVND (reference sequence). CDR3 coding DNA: TGTGCCAGTAGTCGAAGCGGAGGCGATGAGCAGTTCTTC. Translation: CASSRSGGDEQFF.

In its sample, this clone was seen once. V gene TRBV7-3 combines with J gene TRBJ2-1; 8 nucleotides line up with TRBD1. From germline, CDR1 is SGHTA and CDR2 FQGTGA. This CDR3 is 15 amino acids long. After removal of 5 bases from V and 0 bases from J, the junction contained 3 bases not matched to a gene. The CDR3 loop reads CASSPTGVSYNEQFF. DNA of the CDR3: TGTGCCAGCAGCCCGACAGGGGTCTCCTACAATGAGCAGTTCTTC.

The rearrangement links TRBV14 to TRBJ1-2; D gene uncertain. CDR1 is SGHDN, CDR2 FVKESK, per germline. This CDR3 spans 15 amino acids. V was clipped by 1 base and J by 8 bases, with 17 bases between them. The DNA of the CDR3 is TGTGCCAGCAGCCAAGGGGGATCTTCTATTTTCGGCTACACCTTC. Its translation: CASSQGGSSIFGYTF.

CDR3 DNA: TGCGCCAGCAGCTCCCAAGGGGGATATGGCTACACCTTC. This codes for CASSSQGGYGYTF. This rearrangement joins TRBV5-1 to TRBJ1-2; TRBD1 is a possible D gene (6 bases). Trimming removed 3 bases at V and 5 bases at J, with 11 bases between. The CDR3 loop spans 13 amino acids. Germline-derived CDR1 and CDR2 are SGHRS and YFSETQ.

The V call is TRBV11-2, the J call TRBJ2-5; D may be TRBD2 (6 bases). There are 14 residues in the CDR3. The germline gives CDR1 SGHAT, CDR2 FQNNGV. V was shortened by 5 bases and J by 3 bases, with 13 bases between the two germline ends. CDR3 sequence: CASSPTWGEETQYF. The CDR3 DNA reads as TGTGCCAGCAGCCCAACGTGGGGGGAAGAGACCCAGTACTTC.

CDR3 region: CASSFSTMGGQRSQHF. The CDR3 DNA is TGTGCCAGCAGCTTCAGTACGATGGGCGGTCAGAGGTCCCAGCATTTT. The chain combines TRBV7-2 with TRBJ1-5; no firm D call. The CDR3 runs to 16 residues. CDR1 is SGHTA and CDR2 is FQGNSA in the germline V gene. V was pared by 3 bases and J by 11 bases, with 23 bases between. Filled out from reference TRBV7-2 and TRBJ1-5, the complete variable domain reads GAGVSQSPSNKVTEKGKDVELRCDPISGHTALYWYRQSLGQGLEFLIYFQGNSAPDKSGLPSDRFSAERTGGSVSTLTIQRTQQEDSAVYLCASSFSTMGGQRSQHFGDGTRLSIL.

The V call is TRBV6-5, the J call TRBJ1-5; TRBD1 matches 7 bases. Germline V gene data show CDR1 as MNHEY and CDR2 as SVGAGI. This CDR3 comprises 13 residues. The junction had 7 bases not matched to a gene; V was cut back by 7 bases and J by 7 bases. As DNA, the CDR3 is TGTGCCAGCACCCCTACAGGGGTCCAGCCCCAGCATTTT. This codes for CASTPTGVQPQHF.

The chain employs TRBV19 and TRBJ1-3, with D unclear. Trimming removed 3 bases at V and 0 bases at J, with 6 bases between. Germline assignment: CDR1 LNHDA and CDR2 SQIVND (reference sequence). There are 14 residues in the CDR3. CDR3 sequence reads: CASSIKGSGNTIYF. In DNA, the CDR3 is TGTGCCAGTAGTATTAAGGGCTCTGGAAACACCATATATTTT.

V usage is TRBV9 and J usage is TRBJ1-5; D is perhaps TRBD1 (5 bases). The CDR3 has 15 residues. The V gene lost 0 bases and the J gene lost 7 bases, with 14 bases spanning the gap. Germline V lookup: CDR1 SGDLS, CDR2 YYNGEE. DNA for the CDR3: TGTGCCAGCAGCGTAGATGGCGGGGGGGACCAGCCCCAGCATTTT. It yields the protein CASSVDGGGDQPQHF.

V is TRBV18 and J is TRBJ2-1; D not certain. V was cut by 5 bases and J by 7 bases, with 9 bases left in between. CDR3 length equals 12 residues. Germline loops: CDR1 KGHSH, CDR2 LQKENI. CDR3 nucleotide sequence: TGTGCCAGCTCAGAAGAGGCGAATGAGCAGTTCTTC. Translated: CASSEEANEQFF.

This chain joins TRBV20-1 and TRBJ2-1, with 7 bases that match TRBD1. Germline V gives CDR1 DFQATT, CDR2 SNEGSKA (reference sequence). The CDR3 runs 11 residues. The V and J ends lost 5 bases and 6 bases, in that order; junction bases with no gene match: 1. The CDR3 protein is CSAYRGNEQFF. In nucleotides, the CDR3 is TGCAGTGCTTACAGGGGCAATGAGCAGTTCTTC.

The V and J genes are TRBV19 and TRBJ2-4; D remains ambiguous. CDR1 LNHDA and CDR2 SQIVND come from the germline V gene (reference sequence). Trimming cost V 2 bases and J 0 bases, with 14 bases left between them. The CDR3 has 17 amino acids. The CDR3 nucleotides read TGTGCCAGTAGTATATTGTCCCTTCTACTAGCCAAAAACATTCAGTACTTC. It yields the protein CASSILSLLLAKNIQYF. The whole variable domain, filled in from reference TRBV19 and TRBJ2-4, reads DGGITQSPKYLFRKEGQNVTLSCEQNLNHDAMYWYRQDPGQGLRLIYYSQIVNDFQKGDIAEGYSVSREKKESFPLTVTSAQKNPTAFYLCASSILSLLLAKNIQYFGAGTRLSVL.

The CDR3 region is CASSLSGTTNNEQFF. In DNA, the CDR3 is TGTGCCAGCAGCTTATCCGGGACAACTAACAATGAGCAGTTCTTC. The chain couples TRBV11-3 to TRBJ2-1, with D maybe TRBD1 (6 bases). CDR1 and CDR2 from the germline V gene are SGHNT and YENEEA. CDR3 length: 15 residues. V was cut by 2 bases and J by 5 bases, with 13 bases left in between. Combining the CDR3 with reference TRBV11-3 and TRBJ2-1 gives the whole variable domain EAGVVQSPRYKIIEKKQPVAFWCNPISGHNTLYWYLQNLGQGPELLIRYENEEAVDDSQLPKDRFSAERLKGVDSTLKIQPAELGDSAVYLCASSLSGTTNNEQFFGPGTRLTVL.

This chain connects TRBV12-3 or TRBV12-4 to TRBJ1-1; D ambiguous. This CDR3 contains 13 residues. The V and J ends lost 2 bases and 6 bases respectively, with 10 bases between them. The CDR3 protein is CASSLLGRAEAFF. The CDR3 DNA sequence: TGTGCCAGCAGTTTACTGGGAAGGGCTGAAGCTTTCTTT.

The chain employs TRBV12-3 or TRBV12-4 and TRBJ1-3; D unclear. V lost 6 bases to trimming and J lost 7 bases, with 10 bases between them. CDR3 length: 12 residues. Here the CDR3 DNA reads TGTGCCAGCAGCGCGCTAGGGAACACCATATATTTT. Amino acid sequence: CASSALGNTIYF.

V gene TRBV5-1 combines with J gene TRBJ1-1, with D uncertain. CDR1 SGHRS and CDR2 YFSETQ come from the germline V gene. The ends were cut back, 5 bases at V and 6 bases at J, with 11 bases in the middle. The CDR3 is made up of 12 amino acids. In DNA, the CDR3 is TGCGCCAGCAGGGGCATCTCTCCTGAAGCTTTCTTT. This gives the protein CASRGISPEAFF.

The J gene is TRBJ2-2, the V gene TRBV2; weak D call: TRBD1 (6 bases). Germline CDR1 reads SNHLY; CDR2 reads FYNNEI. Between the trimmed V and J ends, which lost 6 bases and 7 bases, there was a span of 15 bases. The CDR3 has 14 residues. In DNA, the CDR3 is TGTGCCAGCAGGAAACAGGGATTCAGCGGGGAGCTGTTTTTT. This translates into CASRKQGFSGELFF.